This T cell receptor (beta chain) emerged from a study of T cells in women clearing cervical HPV infection. Study-wide findings and caveats: It is unknown whether associations predate infection; no effector/memory or HPV-specific sorting.

Regarding this clone: Its antigen is not known. The CDR3 extends 3 residues past the end of the read, so its final part is completed from the germline J gene.

CDR3 size: 13 residues. Germline CDR1 is SGHRS and CDR2 is YFSETQ. V lost 4 bases, J lost 5 bases, and 12 bases lay in between. Method: immunoSEQ multiplex PCR; TCRdb's copy keeps in-frame clones and lacks some. The table for this sample gives about 25,000 clones. The chain uses TRBV5-1 and TRBJ2-5, with D possibly being TRBD1 (6 bases). The sample comprised blood buffy coat. The clonotype originates from a woman aged 18 to 75 with a cervical HPV16 infection that either progressed to CIN3+ or cleared (not recorded which). The sequenced CDR3 bases are TGCGCCAGCAGCCACTCAGGGGTTGAGACC. Protein: CASSHSGVET. The whole CDR3 sequence is CASSHSGVETQYF.